These T cell receptor beta chains were read from a single sample in a study of OX40 agonist ivuxolimab in advanced cancers. Here immunoSEQ multiplex PCR was the method, and the copy in TCRdb shows in-frame clones only, minus some. The sample records roughly 40,000 clones, roughly 90% being singletons. The material sequenced was CD4+ or CD8+ T cells sorted from blood, taken in a trial of the OX40 agonist ivuxolimab. All receptors derive from an adult with an advanced solid tumor such as melanoma, head and neck, liver or kidney cancer. Each CDR3 is given with its conserved first and last residue.

>TRBV9|TRBJ2-3
CASGTGAQYF
>TRBV5-4|TRBJ1-2
CASRSGAQGGYTF
>TRBV6-1|TRBJ2-7
CASSVYPSYEQYF
>TRBV15|TRBJ2-1
CATSWTLGPYNEQFF
>TRBV2|TRBJ2-5
CASSLTSGVGETQYF
>TRBV29-1|TRBJ2-1
CSGAGLAGNEQFF
>TRBV29-1|TRBJ1-1
CSVGVARNTEAFF
>TRBV7-9|TRBJ2-7
CASSLLLGPQYEQYF
>TRBV13|TRBJ2-7
CASKQGGYEQYF
>TRBV7-7|TRBJ2-5
CASSYGQGTTQYF
>TRBV10-3|TRBJ1-1
CAITLRDREQGTEAFF
>TRBV9|TRBJ2-3
CASSPDARATDTQYF
>TRBV4-1|TRBJ2-7
CASSHRASYEQYF
>TRBV7-2|TRBJ2-3
CASGSKAGGLSTDTQYF
>TRBV14|TRBJ1-2
CASSQDIGRGIYGYTF
>TRBV19|TRBJ1-2
CASSEQGAYGYTF
>TRBV27|TRBJ2-1
CASSARQGALGNEQFF
>TRBV5-1|TRBJ2-7
CASSLGGTLGYEQYF
>TRBV4-1|TRBJ1-4
CASSQEMGIREKLFF
>TRBV14|TRBJ2-2
CASSQPTNTGELFF
>TRBV21-1|TRBJ1-1
CASSKSRGIEVRGGTEAFF
>TRBV25-1|TRBJ1-4
CASSESMGEKLFF
>TRBV7-8|TRBJ2-1
CASSLAGNYNEQFF
>TRBV4-1|TRBJ2-7
CASSQERDPYEQYF
>TRBV6-5|TRBJ2-3
CASSYSPGLVADTQYF
>TRBV25-1|TRBJ2-7
CASSAGRRVQYF
>TRBV7-9|TRBJ2-3
CASSPAIADTQYF
>TRBV27|TRBJ2-2
CASSFQQGGFTGELFF
>TRBV4-1|TRBJ2-7
CASSQVIAGGSYEQYF
>TRBV15|TRBJ2-6
CATSRDRSGANVLTF
>TRBV6-1|TRBJ1-1
CASSLTVNTEAFF
>TRBV4-1|TRBJ2-3
CASSHPRTSGSTDTQYF
>TRBV27|TRBJ1-2
CASSLSGGGFYGYTF
>TRBV6-4|TRBJ2-5
CASSEEAGGPRETQYF
>TRBV6-7|TRBJ2-5
CASSYPRDRGETQYF
>TRBV9|TRBJ1-2
CASSAYGYTF
>TRBV9|TRBJ1-5
CASSVGNSNQPQHF
>TRBV19|TRBJ2-1
CASTLGGEGKYNEQFF
>TRBV4-1|TRBJ1-2
CASSQEVQSNYGYTF
>TRBV7-9|TRBJ2-2
CAILIAGELFF
>TRBV7-9|TRBJ1-2
CASSLAGTAYGYTF
>TRBV15|TRBJ2-3
CATTPGTSTDTQYF
>TRBV9|TRBJ2-2
CASSGLRAGGGELFF
>TRBV2|TRBJ2-3
CAIIGDTQYF
>TRBV7-8|TRBJ1-1
CASSPSTTWVNTEAFF
>TRBV5-1|TRBJ2-3
CASSLGQTRSTDTQYF
>TRBV7-6|TRBJ1-1
CASNPQGRNTEAFF
>TRBV2|TRBJ1-6
CASKVLTGSPTYNSPLHF
>TRBV9|TRBJ1-1
CASSVGQPNTEAFF
>TRBV18|TRBJ2-1
CASSPRDRGYNEQFF
>TRBV7-9|TRBJ2-4
CAGSPDLAKNIQYF
>TRBV5-8|-
CASSLGEYLYEQYF
>TRBV4-1|TRBJ1-1
CASSIGVNTEAFF
>TRBV7-9|TRBJ1-5
CASREGSQPQHF
>TRBV6-5|TRBJ1-5
CASTGDIRSNQPQHF